One T cell receptor (beta chain) is described in this entry. In this sample, this clone turned up a few times. The target of this receptor is not known. Qualities for individual bases were not recorded, and no much larger clone is one base off. The immunoSEQ Assay, a bias-controlled multiplex PCR, was used to amplify TCRbeta CDR3 regions from genomic DNA. The study's own analysis went as follows. The number of nucleated cells in each sample was estimated by amplification of reference gene primers within the assay. To quantify the absolute abundance of each unique TCRbeta CDR3 rearrangement, sequence reads were collapsed and filtered. For each sample, productive Simpson clonality was calculated by taking the square root of Simpson's diversity index across productive rearrangements. The source is immuneACCESS, and TCRdb retained only in-frame sequences with V and J called. Part of the clones is not carried over; for the studies checked, unresolved V genes explain less than half of this, and the remainder is unexplained. From that table come the V and J calls and clone size; the DNA was used to work out D and trimming. For this sample the table gives about 380,000 clones, of which about 90% were detected only once. Approximately 3.1% of the sample belongs to the ten largest clones.

This sample was included in a study of blood T cell repertoires in COVID-19 (dated by TCRdb to the early 2020s). For the wider study: The collaborator samples originated in the United States, Italy and Spain and spanned the acute and convalescent phases of COVID-19. The material from the prospective study consisted of cDNA or gDNA derived from T cells, B-cell-depleted T cells, or PBMCs. The dataset comprised deeply sampled blood TCRbeta repertoires from subjects exposed to, actively infected with, or recovered from COVID-19. A freely available public database, intended as a resource for researchers studying the immune response to SARS-CoV-2, is where the repertoires were released. Samples came from the ongoing ImmuneRACE study (first 160 participants) plus 1,254 subjects from 6 global collaborators. The sample metadata nearly always contained a de-identified subject ID, COVID-19 status, age in years and sex. Where available, HLA class I and class II types were obtained from metadata supplied by the sample provider rather than from assay-based typing.

Enrolling through a virtual design, the prospective study's participants ranged in age from roughly 18 to 90 years and lived across around 25 United States geographic areas. Cohort assignment in the prospective study relied on participant-reported clinical history from a screening survey and a study questionnaire. ImmuneRACE Cohort 3 recovered participants were defined by two consecutive negative NP/OP PCR tests, healthcare professional clearance, or symptom resolution. Mobile phlebotomists in the prospective study collected whole blood, serum and a nasopharyngeal or oropharyngeal swab from every participant. Prospective study participants could optionally give additional blood draws and questionnaires over a roughly two-month period. Before DNA extraction, prospective study blood samples were shipped either frozen or at room temperature. At the junction V is shortened by 3 bases and J by 2 bases; bases outside the gene matches: 6. Counted from cysteine to phenylalanine, this CDR3 has 15 amino acids. The only DNA kept is the CDR3, 45 bases in frame from the first base. The germline V gene gives CDR1 as SGHVS and CDR2 as FQNEAQ.

Beyond this particular receptor, the publication reports: Clinical and demographic metadata were provided uncurated, with the amount varying by source and participant.

Sequenced: PBMCs or T cells enriched from blood (not recorded which). The receptor chain draws on TRBV7-8 and TRBJ1-1, and 7 bases in between align with TRBD1. This receptor was obtained from a woman aged 25 to 39 who had recovered from COVID-19. This receptor carries the CDR3 CASSFGQDSNTEAFF. The sequence in DNA is TGTGCCAGCAGCTTTGGACAGGACAGCAACACTGAAGCTTTCTTT.